This is a list of T cell receptor beta chains from one sample in a study of vaccination effects on CD4 cells after COVID-19. Their cognate antigens are unknown. Assay used: immunoSEQ multiplex PCR; TCRdb lists only in-frame clones, some missing. The data hold roughly 41,000 clones, with about 66% observed a single time. The material was CD4+ T cells from PBMCs cultured with HCoV-OC43 spike peptides, obtained before COVID-19 vaccination. The receptors shown here come from a human donor who received a COVID-19 vaccine. The CDR3 runs from the conserved cysteine through the conserved F or W. Fields, in order: clone size, V gene, CDR3 length, D gene, J gene, CDR3 protein, CDR3 DNA. The D gene is left open where the match is weak. Rows give clone size only sometimes, using once, few, many, or a class for an expanded clone.

clone_size: once
v_call: TRBV29-1
cdr3_length: 11
d_call: -
j_call: TRBJ2-7
cdr3_aa: CSVLSSYEQYF
cdr3_nt: TGCAGCGTCCTGAGCTCCTACGAGCAGTACTTC

clone_size: -
v_call: TRBV18
cdr3_length: 18
d_call: TRBD1
j_call: TRBJ1-1
cdr3_aa: CASSPMTGGSILNTEAFF
cdr3_nt: TGTGCCAGCTCACCTATGACAGGGGGCTCAATCTTGAACACTGAAGCTTTCTTT

clone_size: -
v_call: TRBV10-3
cdr3_length: 16
d_call: -
j_call: TRBJ2-2
cdr3_aa: CAISERPSGDTGELFF
cdr3_nt: TGTGCCATCAGTGAGAGGCCTTCTGGGGACACCGGGGAGCTGTTTTTT

clone_size: -
v_call: TRBV5-8
cdr3_length: 15
d_call: -
j_call: TRBJ1-6
cdr3_aa: CASSPSGTQYSPLHF
cdr3_nt: TGTGCCAGCAGTCCATCCGGGACACAGTATTCACCCCTCCACTTT

clone_size: -
v_call: TRBV19
cdr3_length: 15
d_call: -
j_call: TRBJ2-1
cdr3_aa: CASTPSSPLGDEQFF
cdr3_nt: TGTGCCAGTACCCCCTCGTCTCCACTAGGCGATGAGCAGTTCTTC

clone_size: -
v_call: TRBV18
cdr3_length: 12
d_call: -
j_call: TRBJ2-2
cdr3_aa: CASSPPSGELFF
cdr3_nt: TGTGCCAGCTCACCACCTTCGGGGGAGCTGTTTTTT

clone_size: -
v_call: TRBV4-2
cdr3_length: 16
d_call: TRBD2
j_call: TRBJ2-1
cdr3_aa: CASSLAGGTSNNEQFF
cdr3_nt: TGTGCCAGCAGCCTAGCAGGAGGGACTAGTAACAATGAGCAGTTCTTC

clone_size: once
v_call: TRBV5-5
cdr3_length: 14
d_call: TRBD1
j_call: TRBJ2-5
cdr3_aa: CASSLGQGQETQYF
cdr3_nt: TGTGCCAGCAGCTTAGGACAGGGGCAAGAGACCCAGTACTTC

clone_size: -
v_call: TRBV9
cdr3_length: 13
d_call: -
j_call: TRBJ2-3
cdr3_aa: CASSTWGSDTQYF
cdr3_nt: TGTGCCAGCAGCACTTGGGGGTCGGATACGCAGTATTTT

clone_size: few
v_call: TRBV4-1
cdr3_length: 15
d_call: -
j_call: TRBJ1-1
cdr3_aa: CASSQDRTVNTEAFF
cdr3_nt: TGCGCCAGCAGCCAAGATCGGACGGTGAACACTGAAGCTTTCTTT

clone_size: few
v_call: TRBV2
cdr3_length: 12
d_call: -
j_call: TRBJ1-1
cdr3_aa: CASSEASRGAFF
cdr3_nt: TGTGCCAGCAGTGAAGCTTCCAGGGGAGCTTTCTTT

clone_size: -
v_call: TRBV5-4
cdr3_length: 13
d_call: -
j_call: TRBJ2-7
cdr3_aa: CASSRSDPHEQYF
cdr3_nt: TGTGCCAGCAGCCGGTCAGATCCCCACGAGCAGTACTTC

clone_size: once
v_call: TRBV5-5
cdr3_length: 14
d_call: -
j_call: TRBJ2-1
cdr3_aa: CASRQNRVNEWQFF
cdr3_nt: TGTGCCAGCAGACAAAACCGGGTTAATGAGTGGCAGTTCTTC

clone_size: -
v_call: TRBV5-6
cdr3_length: 17
d_call: -
j_call: TRBJ1-2
cdr3_aa: CASSWESWGAIDYGYTF
cdr3_nt: TGTGCCAGCAGCTGGGAGTCGTGGGGGGCAATAGACTATGGCTACACCTTC

clone_size: -
v_call: TRBV27
cdr3_length: 17
d_call: -
j_call: TRBJ2-7
cdr3_aa: CASKSLPWETPAGEQYF
cdr3_nt: TGTGCCAGCAAATCCTTACCCTGGGAAACTCCCGCGGGGGAGCAGTACTTC

clone_size: -
v_call: TRBV7-7
cdr3_length: 16
d_call: -
j_call: TRBJ2-1
cdr3_aa: CASSSGRTISYNEQFF
cdr3_nt: TGTGCCAGCAGTTCCGGACGGACCATTTCCTACAATGAGCAGTTCTTC

clone_size: -
v_call: TRBV19
cdr3_length: 16
d_call: -
j_call: TRBJ1-2
cdr3_aa: CASSIAWQQSTYGYTF
cdr3_nt: TGTGCCAGTAGTATAGCTTGGCAGCAGAGTACCTATGGCTACACCTTC

clone_size: -
v_call: TRBV5-1
cdr3_length: 14
d_call: TRBD1
j_call: TRBJ2-5
cdr3_aa: CASSLRGGRETQYF
cdr3_nt: TGCGCCAGCAGCTTGCGAGGGGGCAGGGAGACCCAGTACTTC

clone_size: -
v_call: TRBV3-1/TRBV3-2
cdr3_length: 18
d_call: -
j_call: TRBJ1-4
cdr3_aa: CASSLPARGSFANEKLFF
cdr3_nt: TGTGCCAGCAGCCTTCCGGCCCGGGGGTCTTTTGCTAATGAAAAACTGTTTTTT

clone_size: few
v_call: TRBV7-8
cdr3_length: 19
d_call: -
j_call: TRBJ1-2
cdr3_aa: CASSPGVMLRAPRSYGYTF
cdr3_nt: TGTGCCAGCAGCCCCGGGGTGATGTTACGAGCCCCCCGGTCGTATGGCTACACCTTC

clone_size: few
v_call: TRBV25-1
cdr3_length: 15
d_call: TRBD1
j_call: TRBJ1-2
cdr3_aa: CASSAPGTVIYGYTF
cdr3_nt: TGTGCCAGCAGTGCCCCCGGGACAGTAATCTATGGCTACACCTTC

clone_size: -
v_call: TRBV5-5
cdr3_length: 14
d_call: -
j_call: TRBJ1-2
cdr3_aa: CASSLAAAPGGYTF
cdr3_nt: TGTGCCAGCAGCTTGGCAGCGGCGCCGGGTGGCTACACCTTC

clone_size: few
v_call: TRBV11-2
cdr3_length: 14
d_call: -
j_call: TRBJ2-7
cdr3_aa: CASSPGISRAEQYF
cdr3_nt: TGTGCCAGCAGCCCCGGGATATCTCGGGCCGAGCAGTACTTC

clone_size: -
v_call: TRBV6-5
cdr3_length: 14
d_call: -
j_call: TRBJ2-1
cdr3_aa: CASKTGTGYNEQFF
cdr3_nt: TGTGCCAGCAAAACCGGGACGGGTTACAATGAGCAGTTCTTC

clone_size: once
v_call: TRBV6-5
cdr3_length: 13
d_call: TRBD1
j_call: TRBJ1-5
cdr3_aa: CASWTGGNQPQHF
cdr3_nt: TGTGCCAGCTGGACAGGGGGCAATCAGCCCCAGCATTTT

clone_size: many
v_call: TRBV2
cdr3_length: 14
d_call: -
j_call: TRBJ2-5
cdr3_aa: CASSERRTQETQYF
cdr3_nt: TGTGCCAGCAGTGAAAGGCGTACCCAAGAGACCCAGTACTTC

clone_size: few
v_call: TRBV2
cdr3_length: 15
d_call: -
j_call: TRBJ2-1
cdr3_aa: CASSERGFFIGEQFF
cdr3_nt: TGTGCCAGCAGTGAAAGAGGGTTTTTTATCGGTGAGCAGTTCTTC